Listed below are T cell receptor beta chains from one sample, sequenced in a study of CD8 T cells in ankylosing spondylitis. Each CDR3 protein is one row after TCRdb ran MiXCR on the 5' RACE reads. Of some 840,000 distinct CDR3 sequences listed, approximately 10% were seen once; the top ten hold approximately 0.51%. The sequenced material came from blood, either unsorted or a sorted T cell fraction (not recorded which). The source of these receptors is a male donor with ankylosing spondylitis. CDR3s leave out the opening cysteine and the closing phenylalanine or tryptophan. Each record gives: V gene, CDR3 protein.

v_call: TRBV20-1; cdr3_aa: SARDGRQGSFEQY
v_call: TRBV20-1; cdr3_aa: SADGLAGGETQY
v_call: TRBV11-2; cdr3_aa: ASSLYPSYRAGRNEQF
v_call: TRBV5-1; cdr3_aa: ASSLGVFSTEAF
v_call: TRBV20-1; cdr3_aa: SEVAGSNYNEQF
v_call: TRBV5-8; cdr3_aa: ASTKGSGGDYEQF
v_call: TRBV14; cdr3_aa: ASSLLAGGFYNEQF
v_call: TRBV11-2; cdr3_aa: ASSRSPQGARDEQY
v_call: TRBV24-1; cdr3_aa: ATSDYPNEQF
v_call: TRBV20-1; cdr3_aa: SVRTLSYEQY
v_call: TRBV5-5; cdr3_aa: ASSSTQGAKY
v_call: TRBV6-2/TRBV6-3; cdr3_aa: ASSFSGGADYNEQF
v_call: TRBV6-1; cdr3_aa: ASSEAHHRTMART
v_call: TRBV7-2; cdr3_aa: ASSPDLWGTDTQY
v_call: TRBV4-1; cdr3_aa: ASSQLSGQGVSTDTQY
v_call: TRBV6-2/TRBV6-3; cdr3_aa: ASSYSAWGNTEAF
v_call: TRBV27; cdr3_aa: ASSLGTPGTYGYT